Listed here is a single T cell receptor (beta chain). This clonotype has at least ten counts. Its recognized antigen is unknown. Base quality data are lacking; no much larger clone is found one base away. The record originates from a study of T-cell reconstitution after alpha-beta-depleted transplantation in children (dated by TCRdb to 2016 to 2018). As for the study more broadly: Using TCR repertoire profiling, the study quantitatively followed how T-cell immune reconstitution unfolded in children after TCRalphabeta/CD19-depleted allogeneic hematopoietic cell transplantation.

From the cysteine through the phenylalanine, the CDR3 covers 15 amino acids. The only DNA kept is the CDR3, 45 bases in frame from the first base. The junction shows trimming of 5 bases on V and 2 bases on J, and the gene matches do not reach 9 bases of it. From the germline V gene, CDR1 is SQVTM and CDR2 is ANQGSEA. The method was PCR. The listed sequencing device is Illumina HiSeq 2500. TCR library preparation used molecular barcoding, with unique molecular identifiers applied to normalize quantification of the TCRbeta repertoire. In-frame beta chains were kept once TCRdb had trimmed the public reads at Q25 with fastp and called clones with MiXCR. One record per CDR3 amino acid sequence lists the most common genes and DNA. The sample table holds about 640,000 distinct CDR3 sequences, of which 16% were seen once. 0.8% to 1.1% of the sample lies in the top ten.

Sequenced here: PBMCs from the stem cell graft donor, sampled from the stem cell graft. The chain employs TRBV29-1 and TRBJ2-1; 7 junctional bases match TRBD1. This TCR derives from a human donor who donated a stem cell graft to a child with acute myeloid leukemia. The CDR3: CSVRQGQGAYNEQFF. The DNA sequence is given as TGCAGCGTTCGTCAAGGGCAGGGGGCCTACAATGAGCAGTTCTTC.